These 8 T cell receptor beta chains share one sample of origin, sequenced in a study of blood T cell repertoires in COVID-19. Profiling relied on immunoSEQ multiplex PCR, and the TCRdb table lists in-frame clones only, not all of them. Among fewer than 450,000 clones listed, under 95% were seen once. The sample comprised peripheral blood. The origin of the receptors is a woman in her late teens or twenties who had recovered from COVID-19.

The chain carries TRBV4-3 and TRBJ2-3; D ambiguous. Germline CDR1 LGHNA, CDR2 YSLEER. V was clipped by 4 bases and J by 4 bases, with 9 bases between them. This CDR3 has 13 amino acids. In nucleotides, the CDR3 is TGCGCCAGCAGCCTCGAGGCGGCAGATACGCAGTATTTT. It specifies CASSLEAADTQYF.

The V and J genes are TRBV24-1 and TRBJ1-2, with 9 bases identical to TRBD1. The CDR3 is 15 residues long. Per the germline V gene, CDR1 is KGHDR and CDR2 is SFDVKD. The trim removed 2 bases at V and 4 bases at J, leaving 4 bases unmatched. DNA for the CDR3: TGTGCCACCAGTGATTCGGACAGGGGCGTCTATGGCTACACCTTC. As protein: CATSDSDRGVYGYTF.

This clone turned up a few times. This chain links TRBV7-9 with TRBJ1-2; a possible D gene is TRBD1 (6 bases). Germline V CDR1 and CDR2: SEHNR, FQNEAQ (reference sequence). The V end was cut by 5 bases, the J end by 8 bases, with 12 bases between. This CDR3 is 12 amino acids long. CDR3 residues: CASSPTGTGYTF. As DNA, the CDR3 is TGTGCCAGCAGCCCCACAGGGACCGGCTACACCTTC.

This sequence joins TRBV5-1 and TRBJ1-2; TRBD1 agrees at 7 bases. Germline loops: CDR1 SGHRS, CDR2 YFSETQ. V lost 7 bases to trimming and J lost 2 bases; unmatched junction nucleotides: 2. This CDR3 comprises 12 residues. The CDR3 is CASGGQNYGYTF. CDR3 DNA: TGCGCCAGCGGGGGACAGAACTATGGCTACACCTTC.

This clone was detected a few times. The chain links TRBV13 to TRBJ2-7, with 11 nucleotides matching TRBD1. Germline V lookup: CDR1 PRHDT, CDR2 FYEKMQ (reference sequence). The CDR3 runs 13 residues. Germline trimming cut 5 bases from V and 9 bases from J; bases unmatched to any gene: 6. CDR3: CASSPGDRGGQYV. The CDR3 DNA sequence: TGTGCCAGCAGCCCCGGGGACAGGGGGGGGCAGTACGTC.

The chain carries TRBV5-8 and TRBJ2-3, with TRBD1 matching 10 bases. Germline trimming cut 4 bases from V and 4 bases from J; bases unmatched to any gene: 6. Germline values: CDR1 SGHTS, CDR2 YDEGEE. The CDR3 runs 15 residues. The CDR3 sequence is CASSGGTGVPDTQYF. CDR3 bases: TGTGCCAGCAGCGGTGGGACAGGGGTTCCAGATACGCAGTATTTT.

The rearrangement links TRBV6-6 to TRBJ2-3; 7 bases match TRBD2. J was trimmed by 3 bases and V by 2 bases; bases with no gene match: 2. Germline lookup yields CDR1 MNHNY and CDR2 SVGAGI (reference sequence). The CDR3 contains 14 residues. This CDR3 is CASSYGLETDTQYF. CDR3 DNA sequence: TGTGCCAGCAGTTACGGACTAGAGACAGATACGCAGTATTTT.

V gene TRBV15 combines with J gene TRBJ2-3; 10 positions match TRBD2. Germline-derived CDR1 and CDR2 are LNHNV and YYDKDF (reference sequence). J gave up 6 bases and V 3 bases, and 6 bases lay outside the gene matches. CDR3 length equals 15 residues. The CDR3 DNA sequence: TGTGCCACCAGCAGCACCGGGACTAGCGTTGATACGCAGTATTTT. Translated, it gives CATSSTGTSVDTQYF.